This TCR beta chain was recorded in a study of blood T cell repertoires in COVID-19. Study details: The United States, Italy and Spain were the sources of the acute and convalescent COVID-19 samples.

The CDR3 loop spans 14 amino acids. Per the germline V gene, CDR1 is SGHRS and CDR2 is YFSETQ. Trimming removed 1 base from V and 8 bases from J, with 14 bases in between. TCRdb's copy holds only in-frame clones and misses some; the assay was immunoSEQ multiplex PCR. The profile shows fewer than 400,000 clones, around 90% of them singletons. The rearrangement joins TRBV5-1 to TRBJ2-3; D is perhaps TRBD1 (5 bases). This clonotype was sampled from a woman aged 18 to 35 who had recovered from COVID-19. Material: PBMCs or T cells enriched from blood (not recorded which). CDR3 coding DNA: TGCGCCAGCAGCTTGTCCGCGTCGCAGGGTACGCAGTATTTT. The encoded protein is CASSLSASQGTQYF.